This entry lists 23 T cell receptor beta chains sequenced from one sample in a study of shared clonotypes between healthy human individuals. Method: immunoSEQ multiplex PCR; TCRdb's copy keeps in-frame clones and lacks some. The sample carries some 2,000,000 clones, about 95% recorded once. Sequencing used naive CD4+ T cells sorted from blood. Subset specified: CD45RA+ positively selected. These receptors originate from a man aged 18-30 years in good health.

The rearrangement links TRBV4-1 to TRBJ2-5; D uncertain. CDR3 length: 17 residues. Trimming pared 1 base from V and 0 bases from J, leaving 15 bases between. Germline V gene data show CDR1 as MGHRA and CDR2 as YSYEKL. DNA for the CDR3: TGCGCCAGCAGCCAAGCCCCCTGGGCTACGTACCAAGAGACCCAGTACTTC. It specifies CASSQAPWATYQETQYF.

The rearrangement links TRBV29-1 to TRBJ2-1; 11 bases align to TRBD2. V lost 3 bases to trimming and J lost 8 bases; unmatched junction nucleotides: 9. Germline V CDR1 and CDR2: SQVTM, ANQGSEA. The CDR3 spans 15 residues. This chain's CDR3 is CSVDPLAGGRDEQFF. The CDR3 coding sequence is TGCAGCGTTGACCCCCTAGCGGGAGGCCGTGATGAGCAGTTCTTC.

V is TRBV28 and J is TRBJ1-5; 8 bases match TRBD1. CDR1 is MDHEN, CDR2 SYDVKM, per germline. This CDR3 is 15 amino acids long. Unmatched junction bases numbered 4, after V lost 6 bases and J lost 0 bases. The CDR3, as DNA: TGTGCCAGCAGAAGGACAGGGACTAGCAATCAGCCCCAGCATTTT. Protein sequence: CASRRTGTSNQPQHF. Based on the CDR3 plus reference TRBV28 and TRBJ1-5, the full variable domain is DVKVTQSSRYLVKRTGEKVFLECVQDMDHENMFWYRQDPGLGLRLIYFSYDVKMKEKGDIPEGYSVSREKKERFSLILESASTNQTSMYLCASRRTGTSNQPQHFGDGTRLSIL.

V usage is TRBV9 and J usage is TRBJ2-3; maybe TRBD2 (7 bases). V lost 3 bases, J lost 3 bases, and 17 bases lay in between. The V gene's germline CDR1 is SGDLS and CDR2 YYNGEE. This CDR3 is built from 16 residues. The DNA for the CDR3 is TGTGCCAGCAGCGAGGGGGGAGCGGGGCTTACAGATACGCAGTATTTT. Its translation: CASSEGGAGLTDTQYF.

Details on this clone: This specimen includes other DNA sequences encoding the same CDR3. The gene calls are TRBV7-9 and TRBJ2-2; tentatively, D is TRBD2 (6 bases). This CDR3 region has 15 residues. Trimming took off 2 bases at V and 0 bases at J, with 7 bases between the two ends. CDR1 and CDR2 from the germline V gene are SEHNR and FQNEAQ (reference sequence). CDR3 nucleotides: TGTGCCAGCAGCTTAAGACTAGCGAACACCGGGGAGCTGTTTTTT. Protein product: CASSLRLANTGELFF.

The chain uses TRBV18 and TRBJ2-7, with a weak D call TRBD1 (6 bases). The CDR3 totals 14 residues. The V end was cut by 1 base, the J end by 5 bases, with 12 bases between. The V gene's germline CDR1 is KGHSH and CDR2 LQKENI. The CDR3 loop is CASSPLPGENEQYF. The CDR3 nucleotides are TGTGCCAGCTCACCACTCCCAGGGGAAAACGAGCAGTACTTC.

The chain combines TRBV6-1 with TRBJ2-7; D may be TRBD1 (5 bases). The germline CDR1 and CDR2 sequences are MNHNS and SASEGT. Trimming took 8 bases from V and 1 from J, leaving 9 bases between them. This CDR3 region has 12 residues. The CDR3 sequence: CASSDKSYEQYF. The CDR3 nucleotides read TGTGCCAGCTCGGACAAGTCCTACGAGCAGTACTTC.

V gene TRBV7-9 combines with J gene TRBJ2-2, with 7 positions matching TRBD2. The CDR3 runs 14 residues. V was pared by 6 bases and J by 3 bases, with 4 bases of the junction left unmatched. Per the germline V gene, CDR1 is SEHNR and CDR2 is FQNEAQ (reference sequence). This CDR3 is CASRRERHTGELFF. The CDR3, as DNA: TGTGCCAGCAGGCGGGAGAGACACACCGGGGAGCTGTTTTTT.

CDR3 sequence: CASSLDTEKLFF. The CDR3 DNA reads as TGTGCCAGCAGCTTGGACACTGAAAAACTGTTTTTT. The chain employs TRBV5-4 and TRBJ1-4; D not resolved. CDR1 SGHNT and CDR2 YYREEE come from the germline V gene (reference sequence). The CDR3 runs to 12 residues. With 0 bases removed from V and 7 bases from J, the gap between germline ends came to 4 bases.

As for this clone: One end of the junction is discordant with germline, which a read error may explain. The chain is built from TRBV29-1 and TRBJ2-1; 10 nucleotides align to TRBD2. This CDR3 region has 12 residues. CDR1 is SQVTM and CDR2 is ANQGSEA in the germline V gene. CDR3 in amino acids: CSAEAGGGEQFF. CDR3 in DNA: TGCAGCGCTGAAGCGGGGGGGGGCGAGCAGTTCTTC.

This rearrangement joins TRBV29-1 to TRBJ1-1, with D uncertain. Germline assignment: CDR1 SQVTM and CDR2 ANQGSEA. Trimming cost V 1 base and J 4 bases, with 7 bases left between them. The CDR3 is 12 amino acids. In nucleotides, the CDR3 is TGCAGCGTTGAAGGGTCCATCACTGAAGCTTTCTTT. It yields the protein CSVEGSITEAFF. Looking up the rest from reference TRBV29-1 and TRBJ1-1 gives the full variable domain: SAVISQKPSRDICQRGTSLTIQCQVDSQVTMMFWYRQQPGQSLTLIATANQGSEATYESGFVIDKFPISRPNLTFSTLTVSNMSPEDSSIYLCSVEGSITEAFFGQGTRLTVV.

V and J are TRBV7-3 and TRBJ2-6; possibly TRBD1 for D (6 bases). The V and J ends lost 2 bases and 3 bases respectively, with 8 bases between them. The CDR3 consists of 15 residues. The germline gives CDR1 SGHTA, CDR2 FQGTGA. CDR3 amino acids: CASSLGGYGANVLTF. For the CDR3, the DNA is TGTGCCAGCAGCTTAGGGGGCTATGGGGCCAACGTCCTGACTTTC.

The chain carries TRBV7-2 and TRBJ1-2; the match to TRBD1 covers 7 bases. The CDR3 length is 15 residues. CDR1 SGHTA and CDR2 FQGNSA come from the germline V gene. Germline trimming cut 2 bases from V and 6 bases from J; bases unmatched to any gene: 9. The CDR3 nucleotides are TGTGCCAGCAGCTTAAGACAGGGAGTGGTGAATGGCTACACCTTC. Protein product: CASSLRQGVVNGYTF.

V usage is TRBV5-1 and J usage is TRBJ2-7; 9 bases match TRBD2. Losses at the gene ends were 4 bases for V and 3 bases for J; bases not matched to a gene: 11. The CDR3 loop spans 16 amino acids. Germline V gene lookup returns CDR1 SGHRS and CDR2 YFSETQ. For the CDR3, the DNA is TGCGCCAGCAGCCTGGGGGGACTAGCAATCGGCTACGAGCAGTACTTC. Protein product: CASSLGGLAIGYEQYF.

The CDR3 nucleotides read TGCGCCAGCAGCTCCGGACTAGCGGGAGTTGACTACTACGAGCAGTACTTC. Its protein is CASSSGLAGVDYYEQYF. The chain is built from TRBV5-1 and TRBJ2-7; TRBD2 matches at 13 bases. V dropped 3 bases and J dropped 3; count of bases not matched to a gene: 9. CDR3 size: 17 residues. Germline lookup yields CDR1 SGHRS and CDR2 YFSETQ.

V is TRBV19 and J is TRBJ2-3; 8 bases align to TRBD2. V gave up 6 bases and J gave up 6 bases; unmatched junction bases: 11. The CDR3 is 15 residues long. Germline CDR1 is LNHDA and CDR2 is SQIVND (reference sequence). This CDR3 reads CASRLGAAGADTQYF. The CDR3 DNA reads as TGTGCCAGTAGACTGGGTGCAGCGGGAGCGGATACGCAGTATTTT.

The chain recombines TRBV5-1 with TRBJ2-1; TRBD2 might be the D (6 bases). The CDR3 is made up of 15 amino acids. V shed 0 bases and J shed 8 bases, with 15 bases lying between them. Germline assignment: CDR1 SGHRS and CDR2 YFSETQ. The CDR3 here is CASSLAGRGADEQFF. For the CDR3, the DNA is TGCGCCAGCAGCTTGGCAGGACGCGGGGCAGATGAGCAGTTCTTC.

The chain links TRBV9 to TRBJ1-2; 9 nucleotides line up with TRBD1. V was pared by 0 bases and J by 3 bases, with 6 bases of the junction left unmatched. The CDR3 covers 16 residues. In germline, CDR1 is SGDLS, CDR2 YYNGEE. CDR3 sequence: CASSVAPGQGYYGYTF. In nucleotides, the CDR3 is TGTGCCAGCAGCGTAGCTCCGGGACAGGGATACTATGGCTACACCTTC. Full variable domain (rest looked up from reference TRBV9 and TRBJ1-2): DSGVTQTPKHLITATGQRVTLRCSPRSGDLSVYWYQQSLDQGLQFLIQYYNGEERAKGNILERFSAQQFPDLHSELNLSSLELGDSALYFCASSVAPGQGYYGYTFGSGTRLTVV.

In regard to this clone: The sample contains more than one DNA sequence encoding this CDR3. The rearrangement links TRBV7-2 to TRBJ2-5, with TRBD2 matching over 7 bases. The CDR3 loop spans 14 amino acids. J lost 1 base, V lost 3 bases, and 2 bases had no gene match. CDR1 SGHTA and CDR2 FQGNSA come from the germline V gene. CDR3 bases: TGTGCCAGCAGCTTGGGGGGGAGCCAAGAGACCCAGTACTTC. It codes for CASSLGGSQETQYF. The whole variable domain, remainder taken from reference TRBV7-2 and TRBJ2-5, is GAGVSQSPSNKVTEKGKDVELRCDPISGHTALYWYRQSLGQGLEFLIYFQGNSAPDKSGLPSDRFSAERTGGSVSTLTIQRTQQEDSAVYLCASSLGGSQETQYFGPGTRLLVL.

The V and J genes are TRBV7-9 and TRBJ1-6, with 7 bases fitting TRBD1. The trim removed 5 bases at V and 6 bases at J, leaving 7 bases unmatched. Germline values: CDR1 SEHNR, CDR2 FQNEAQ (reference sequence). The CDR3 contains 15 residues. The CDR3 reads CASSPRQGVNSPLHF. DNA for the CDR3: TGTGCCAGCAGCCCCCGACAGGGCGTTAATTCACCCCTCCACTTT. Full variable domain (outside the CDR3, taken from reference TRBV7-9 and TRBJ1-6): DTGVSQNPRHKITKRGQNVTFRCDPISEHNRLYWYRQTLGQGPEFLTYFQNEAQLEKSRLLSDRFSAERPKGSFSTLEIQRTEQGDSAMYLCASSPRQGVNSPLHFGNGTRLTVT.

The CDR3 DNA reads as TGTGCCAGTAGGGCTAGCGGGGCCCACGAGCAGTACTTC. This encodes CASRASGAHEQYF. The chain carries TRBV19 and TRBJ2-7; TRBD2 matches 9 bases. V lost 6 bases to trimming and J lost 5 bases; unmatched junction nucleotides: 5. Looked up from germline, CDR1 is LNHDA and CDR2 is SQIVND (reference sequence). There are 13 residues in the CDR3.

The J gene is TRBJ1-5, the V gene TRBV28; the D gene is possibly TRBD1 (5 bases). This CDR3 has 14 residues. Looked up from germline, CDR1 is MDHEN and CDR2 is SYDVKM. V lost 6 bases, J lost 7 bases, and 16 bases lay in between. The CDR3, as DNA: TGTGCCAGCAGCCCTAAGGGGAGACGGCAGCCCCAGCATTTT. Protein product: CASSPKGRRQPQHF.

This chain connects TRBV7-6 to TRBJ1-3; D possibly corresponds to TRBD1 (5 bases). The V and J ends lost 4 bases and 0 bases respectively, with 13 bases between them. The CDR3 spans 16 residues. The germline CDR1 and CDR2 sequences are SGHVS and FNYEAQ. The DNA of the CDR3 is TGTGCCAGCAGCTCCTTGGGACGGAGCTCTGGAAACACCATATATTTT. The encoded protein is CASSSLGRSSGNTIYF.